The next 29 T cell receptor beta chains were all read from a single sample in a study of T cell repertoires in aging, cancer and after chemotherapy. The template was genomic DNA from peripheral blood, not RNA. TRB rearrangements spanning V, D and J were amplified using mixed TRB-A/B primers. TCRdb fed the multiplex PCR reads into MiXCR, producing one record per CDR3 protein. This table holds about 11,000 distinct CDR3 sequences, 20% to 30% found once. The sample comprised blood. The receptors come from a human donor in good health.

This clonotype is classed as medium-sized (0.01 to 0.1%). V and J are TRBV6-5 and TRBJ1-1, with TRBD1 identical over 9 bases. With V trimmed by 6 bases and J by 1 base, 6 bases remained unmatched. This CDR3 comprises 15 residues. Germline-derived CDR1 and CDR2 are MNHEY and SVGAGI. The CDR3 region is CASSPGQGKNTEAFF. CDR3 nucleotide sequence: TGTGCCAGCAGCCCTGGACAGGGGAAGAACACTGAAGCTTTCTTT.

About this clonotype: Being one base from a much bigger clone, this may be a read error. The conserved phenylalanine or tryptophan is not found at the CDR3 terminus, so this likely reflects a read error. The chain has TRBV6-6 and TRBJ1-2; no firm D call. The germline CDR1 and CDR2 sequences are MNHNY and SVGAGI (reference sequence). V lost 6 bases to trimming and J lost 5 bases, with 4 bases between them. CDR3 length equals 10 residues. CDR3 nucleotide sequence: TGTGCCAGCAGAGGGTATGGCTACACCCTC. Its translation is CASRGYGYTL.

The chain joins TRBV6-2 or TRBV6-3 to TRBJ2-1; tentatively, D is TRBD2 (5 bases). This CDR3 is built from 19 residues. The germline V and J ends were trimmed by 7 bases and 0 bases, with 25 bases remaining between them. The germline CDR1 and CDR2 sequences are MNHEY and SVGEGT. The CDR3 loop reads CASTHNPRTLGSSYNEQFF. The CDR3 DNA reads as TGTGCCAGCACCCATAACCCCCGCACACTAGGTTCCTCCTACAATGAGCAGTTCTTC.

There are a few counts of this clonotype. The rearrangement uses TRBV11-2 and TRBJ2-7, with D uncertain. Trimming left V 5 bases short and J 4 bases short, with 6 bases between. The CDR3 has 11 amino acids. The V gene's germline CDR1 is SGHAT and CDR2 FQNNGV. In DNA, the CDR3 is TGTGCCAGCAGCGATTATTACGAGCAGTACTTC. Its protein product is CASSDYYEQYF.

This clonotype is labeled as medium-sized. The chain recombines TRBV29-1 with TRBJ2-1; no firm D call. The germline CDR1 and CDR2 sequences are SQVTM and ANQGSEA. The CDR3 spans 18 residues. Trimming took off 5 bases at V and 10 bases at J, with 33 bases between the two ends. CDR3 bases: TGCAGCGTTTTGAAGTTACGGTCAAAGGGCCGACCACTTTACGAGCAGTTCTTC. Its translation: CSVLKLRSKGRPLYEQFF.

The V call is TRBV5-1, the J call TRBJ2-2, with D uncertain. Germline-derived CDR1 and CDR2 are SGHRS and YFSETQ. This CDR3 is 15 amino acids long. V was trimmed by 0 bases and J by 0 bases, leaving 6 bases between them. In nucleotides, the CDR3 is TGCGCCAGCAGCTTGGGACAAACGAACACCGGGGAGCTGTTTTTT. It is translated as CASSLGQTNTGELFF.

This clonotype is medium-sized (0.01 to 0.1%) in the sample. The chain recombines TRBV30 with TRBJ2-7; D might be TRBD2 (5 bases). The V end was cut by 1 base, the J end by 0 bases, with 13 bases between. Germline V gene data show CDR1 as GTSNPN and CDR2 as SVGIG (reference sequence). The CDR3 totals 15 residues. The CDR3 here is CAWSGGAVFSYEQYF. DNA of the CDR3: TGTGCCTGGAGTGGGGGAGCGGTGTTCTCCTACGAGCAGTACTTC.

This clonotype came up a few times. V gene TRBV27 combines with J gene TRBJ1-4, with D maybe TRBD1 (6 bases). Germline CDR1 MNHEY, CDR2 SMNVEV (reference sequence). Trimming cost V 0 bases and J 6 bases, with 14 bases left between them. The CDR3 runs to 16 residues. The CDR3 spells CASSLSADSPYEKLFF. DNA of the CDR3: TGTGCCAGCAGTTTATCGGCGGACAGCCCCTATGAAAAACTGTTTTTT.

This clonotype was counted a few times. Here the CDR3 DNA reads TGTGCCAGCAGCGACGGGACAGCTAGCACTGAAGCTTTCTTT. Its protein product is CASSDGTASTEAFF. The chain employs TRBV7-9 and TRBJ1-1; 7 bases match TRBD1. CDR1 is SEHNR and CDR2 is FQNEAQ in the germline V gene (reference sequence). Trimming took 5 bases from V and 4 from J; bases not matched to a gene: 7. The CDR3 runs to 14 residues.

The chain combines TRBV5-5 with TRBJ2-1; 8 nucleotides agree with TRBD2. CDR3 length equals 14 residues. The germline CDR1 and CDR2 sequences are SGHKS and YYEKEE (reference sequence). V dropped 4 bases and J dropped 4; count of bases not matched to a gene: 4. In DNA form, the CDR3 reads TGTGCCAGCAGCCGGGGGGGACGGTACAATGAGCAGTTCTTC. Translating gives CASSRGGRYNEQFF.

By proportion, this clonotype is medium-sized (0.01 to 0.1%). V usage is TRBV11-1 and J usage is TRBJ1-2; D remains ambiguous. V shed 1 base and J shed 0 bases, with 6 bases lying between them. The CDR3 sequence is 14 residues long. From germline, CDR1 is SGHAT and CDR2 FQDESV (reference sequence). CDR3 bases: TGTGCCAGCAGCTTAGACCCGGCTAACTATGGCTACACCTTC. It encodes CASSLDPANYGYTF.

This clonotype is labeled medium-sized. The chain uses TRBV6-2 or TRBV6-3 and TRBJ2-3, with a weak D call TRBD2 (5 bases). Trimming took 5 bases from V and 6 from J, leaving 9 bases between them. This CDR3 is built from 12 residues. Germline V gene data show CDR1 as MNHEY and CDR2 as SVGEGT. The CDR3 sequence is CASSQTTDTQYF. As DNA, the CDR3 is TGTGCCAGCAGTCAGACTACTGATACGCAGTATTTT.

With regard to this clonotype: This may come from a read error, since a much larger clone is one base off. The chain uses TRBV19 and TRBJ1-2; D is unresolved. This CDR3 has 13 amino acids. Germline CDR1 LNHDA, CDR2 SQIVND (reference sequence). CDR3 residues: CASSIKSQVGYAF. In DNA form, the CDR3 reads TGTGCCAGTAGTATCAAGTCGCAGGTTGGCTACGCCTTC.

In its sample, this clonotype was seen a few times. The V call is TRBV20-1, the J call TRBJ1-1; TRBD1 matches 7 bases. The V gene end was trimmed by 4 bases and the J gene end by 6 bases; junction bases not matched to a gene: 11. The CDR3 has 14 amino acids. The V gene's germline CDR1 is DFQATT and CDR2 SNEGSKA (reference sequence). CDR3 protein: CSAKGGVRSAEAFF. CDR3 in DNA: TGCAGTGCTAAAGGGGGCGTCCGTTCGGCTGAAGCTTTCTTT.

This rearrangement joins TRBV2 to TRBJ1-1, with D perhaps TRBD1 (5 bases). From germline, CDR1 is SNHLY and CDR2 FYNNEI. Trimming removed 4 bases at V and 5 bases at J, with 11 bases between. The CDR3 length is 13 residues. CDR3 bases: TGTGCCAGCAGTGGAGGGCCAGGGACTGAAGCTTTCTTT. As protein: CASSGGPGTEAFF.

The genes are TRBV25-1 and TRBJ2-7; D remains ambiguous. Germline-derived CDR1 and CDR2 are MGHDK and SYGVNS. V lost 9 bases, J lost 1 base, and 10 bases lay in between. This CDR3 is 12 amino acids long. CDR3 sequence: CARNLSSYEQYF. The CDR3 region has the DNA TGTGCCAGGAACCTGAGTTCCTACGAGCAGTACTTC.

By its share, this clonotype is medium-sized. The genes are TRBV5-6 and TRBJ2-7; TRBD1 might be the D (5 bases). Germline CDR1 is SGHDT and CDR2 is YYEEEE. Trimming took off 0 bases at V and 3 bases at J, with 7 bases between the two ends. CDR3 length: 13 residues. The CDR3 DNA sequence: TGTGCCAGCAGCTTGGCACAGGACTACGAGCAGTACTTC. Its translation is CASSLAQDYEQYF.

The genes are TRBV20-1 and TRBJ1-2; 8 bases align to TRBD1. The germline V gene has CDR1 DFQATT and CDR2 SNEGSKA (reference sequence). The CDR3 is 15 residues long. V dropped 5 bases and J dropped 3; count of bases not matched to a gene: 11. CDR3 amino acids: CSAPPPRQGYYGYTF. CDR3 DNA: TGCAGTGCTCCTCCTCCGCGACAGGGGTACTATGGCTACACCTTC.

This clonotype is classed as medium-sized. The J gene is TRBJ2-5, the V gene TRBV7-6; 10 bases are shared with TRBD2. From germline, CDR1 is SGHVS and CDR2 FNYEAQ. CDR3 length: 16 residues. Losses at the gene ends were 5 bases for V and 0 bases for J; bases not matched to a gene: 6. DNA for the CDR3: TGTGCCAGCAGCCTCCGACTAGCGGGTGACCAAGAGACCCAGTACTTC. This encodes CASSLRLAGDQETQYF. Full variable domain (missing parts from reference TRBV7-6 and TRBJ2-5): GAGVSQSPRYKVTKRGQDVALRCDPISGHVSLYWYRQALGQGPEFLTYFNYEAQQDKSGLPNDRFSAERPEGSISTLTIQRTEQRDSAMYRCASSLRLAGDQETQYFGPGTRLLVL.

By its share, this clonotype is medium-sized. This chain connects TRBV7-3 to TRBJ1-2; D is uncertain. Trimming removed 7 bases at V and 0 bases at J, with 9 bases between. The germline V gene has CDR1 SGHTA and CDR2 FQGTGA. CDR3 length equals 13 residues. The DNA of the CDR3 is TGTGCCAGCACCAAGGATCCTAACTATGGCTACACCTTC. This gives the protein CASTKDPNYGYTF. The complete variable domain, with remaining parts taken from reference TRBV7-3 and TRBJ1-2, reads GAGVSQTPSNKVTEKGKYVELRCDPISGHTALYWYRQSLGQGPEFLIYFQGTGAADDSGLPNDRFFAVRPEGSVSTLKIQRTERGDSAVYLCASTKDPNYGYTFGSGTRLTVV.

By its share, this clonotype is medium-sized. The chain has TRBV6-1 and TRBJ2-3; 11 nucleotides match TRBD1. Germline assignment: CDR1 MNHNS and CDR2 SASEGT. V shed 0 bases, J shed 4 bases, and the junction held 3 bases outside the gene matches. The CDR3 totals 16 residues. The CDR3 coding sequence is TGTGCCAGCAGTGAAGCGCCGGGACAGGGGGCAGATACGCAGTATTTT. Encoded protein: CASSEAPGQGADTQYF.

In the case of this clonotype: This may be a read error, as it is one base from a much larger clone. The J gene is TRBJ2-3, the V gene TRBV7-2, with TRBD1 identical over 8 bases. From germline, CDR1 is SGHTA and CDR2 FQGNSA. The trim removed 3 bases at V and 1 base at J, leaving 3 bases unmatched. The CDR3 has 15 amino acids. The CDR3 loop is CASSLAGQGTDTQYF. The CDR3 DNA follows: TGTGCCAGCAGCTTGGCGGGACAGGGCACAGATACGCAGTATTTT.

V is TRBV19 and J is TRBJ2-1, with D perhaps matching TRBD1 (5 bases). Trimming took 0 bases from V and 10 from J, leaving 19 bases between them. Germline CDR1 is LNHDA and CDR2 is SQIVND (reference sequence). This CDR3 is built from 16 residues. Written as DNA, the CDR3 is TGTGCCAGTAGTATAGATTTTACCCAGGGAAGTCGAGAGCAGTTCTTC. As protein: CASSIDFTQGSREQFF.

In this sample, this clonotype is medium-sized. J is TRBJ2-1 and V is TRBV7-2, with D perhaps being TRBD1 or TRBD2 (5 bases each). CDR3 size: 15 residues. In germline, CDR1 is SGHTA, CDR2 FQGNSA. V was pared by 5 bases and J by 6 bases, with 17 bases between. DNA of the CDR3: TGTGCCAGCAGCCGACCGGGACCCCGGTTCAATGAGCAGTTCTTC. Its translation: CASSRPGPRFNEQFF. Full variable domain (outside the CDR3, taken from reference TRBV7-2 and TRBJ2-1): GAGVSQSPSNKVTEKGKDVELRCDPISGHTALYWYRQSLGQGLEFLIYFQGNSAPDKSGLPSDRFSAERTGGSVSTLTIQRTQQEDSAVYLCASSRPGPRFNEQFFGPGTRLTVL.

The chain combines TRBV5-1 with TRBJ2-1; possibly TRBD2 for D (7 bases). The CDR3 totals 14 residues. Deletions cut 4 bases from V and 7 bases from J, with 15 bases between. The germline V gene has CDR1 SGHRS and CDR2 YFSETQ. CDR3 sequence (DNA): TGCGCCAGCAGCAGGGGGGGCCAGAGGAATGAGCAGTTCTTC. Protein sequence: CASSRGGQRNEQFF.

A few counts support this clonotype. The chain is built from TRBV12-3 or TRBV12-4 and TRBJ2-2; tentative D call: TRBD1 (6 bases). Trimming pared 3 bases from V and 5 bases from J, leaving 7 bases between. The CDR3 spans 13 residues. The CDR3 nucleotides are TGTGCCAGCAGTTTTCAGGGGACCGGGGAGCTGTTTTTT. Amino acids: CASSFQGTGELFF.

This clonotype was observed a few times. V usage is TRBV7-2 and J usage is TRBJ1-4; no definite D call. Deletions cut 1 base from V and 7 bases from J, with 7 bases between. There are 13 residues in the CDR3. In germline, CDR1 is SGHTA, CDR2 FQGNSA. The CDR3 DNA follows: TGTGCCAGCAGCTTAGTTACGGGTGAAAAACTGTTTTTT. This encodes CASSLVTGEKLFF.

The V call is TRBV4-2, the J call TRBJ1-4; tentative D call: TRBD1 (6 bases). Trimming pared 3 bases from V and 6 bases from J, leaving 11 bases between. CDR3 length: 14 residues. Germline V gene data show CDR1 as LGHNA and CDR2 as YNFKEQ. The CDR3 reads CASSQDSSYEKLFF. As DNA, the CDR3 is TGTGCCAGCAGCCAGGACAGTAGTTATGAAAAACTGTTTTTT.

This clonotype is classed as medium-sized (0.01 to 0.1%). The chain carries TRBV6-6 and TRBJ1-1, with D maybe TRBD1 (6 bases). Germline loops: CDR1 MNHNY, CDR2 SVGAGI (reference sequence). Trimming cost V 5 bases and J 1 base, with 8 bases left between them. The CDR3 length is 13 residues. CDR3 DNA: TGTGCCAGCAGTGCGACAGGGAACACTGAAGCTTTCTTT. It is translated as CASSATGNTEAFF.